A single sample is the source of the 3 T cell receptor beta chains below, sequenced in a study of shared clonotypes between healthy human individuals. Libraries were prepared by immunoSEQ multiplex PCR; TCRdb keeps only in-frame clonotypes and omits some of them. This table has about 690,000 clones, around 91% appearing once. The source material was memory CD8+ T cells from PBMCs. Subset reported: CD45RO+ cells pooled with CCR7-negative TemRA cells. All receptors come from a man between 18 and 29 years old in good health. Some clones in this sample may be carry-over from other donors' samples.

The chain is built from TRBV27 and TRBJ2-1; TRBD2 matches 7 bases. The V gene's germline CDR1 is MNHEY and CDR2 SMNVEV (reference sequence). J was trimmed by 6 bases and V by 3 bases; bases with no gene match: 2. The CDR3 runs to 13 residues. The CDR3 DNA follows: TGTGCCAGCAGTTTGTCTAGCGGCAATGAGCAGTTCTTC. It encodes CASSLSSGNEQFF.

The V and J genes are TRBV28 and TRBJ2-5; D remains unclear. Trimming pared 6 bases from V and 1 base from J, leaving 12 bases between. The V gene's germline CDR1 is MDHEN and CDR2 SYDVKM. The CDR3 totals 14 residues. The CDR3 reads CASSRPWTQETQYF. CDR3 coding DNA: TGTGCCAGCAGCCGACCTTGGACCCAAGAGACCCAGTACTTC.

This clone showed up just once. This chain uses TRBV4-1 with TRBJ2-7; perhaps D is TRBD1 or TRBD2 (5 bases each). Looked up from germline, CDR1 is MGHRA and CDR2 is YSYEKL. The CDR3 has 14 residues. Trimming took off 4 bases at V and 3 bases at J, with 13 bases between the two ends. CDR3 nucleotides: TGCGCCAGCAGCCCATGGGACGACTACTACGAGCAGTACTTC. This codes for CASSPWDDYYEQYF.